Shown below are 22 T cell receptor beta chains from a single sample sequenced in a study of cytomegalovirus exposure and HLA in healthy donors. PCR involved 60 Vbeta and 13 Jbeta primers. Libraries were prepared by immunoSEQ multiplex PCR; TCRdb keeps only in-frame clonotypes and omits some of them. The table includes about 170,000 clones, roughly 72% detected once. Material: PBMCs. The receptors derive from a man aged 35 to 55 in good health and CMV-seropositive.

This clone occurred a few times. The chain links TRBV6-1 to TRBJ2-5; a possible D gene is TRBD1 (5 bases). Matching the DNA end better, TRBJ2-7 makes the J call doubtful. The germline gives CDR1 MNHNS, CDR2 SASEGT. This CDR3 is built from 14 residues. The CDR3 is CASSSEPTGTEQYF. CDR3 DNA: TGTGCCAGCAGTTCCGAACCTACAGGTACCGAGCAGTACTTC.

The V call is TRBV25-1, the J call TRBJ1-1, with 10 positions matching TRBD1. This CDR3 has 14 residues. Per germline, CDR1 MGHDK and CDR2 SYGVNS. Trimming cost V 7 bases and J 4 bases; bases outside gene matches: 6. The CDR3 protein is CASKKGQGFTEAFF. The CDR3 region has the DNA TGTGCCAGCAAGAAGGGACAGGGGTTCACTGAAGCTTTCTTT.

Here the CDR3 DNA reads TGTGCCAGCAGCTTAGTTGGGCGGGGGCTCGACTACGAGCAGTACTTC. Its translation: CASSLVGRGLDYEQYF. The chain links TRBV11-2 to TRBJ2-7; D is possibly TRBD2 (7 bases). This CDR3 has 16 residues. Germline V gene data show CDR1 as SGHAT and CDR2 as FQNNGV. The ends were cut back, 1 base at V and 3 bases at J, with 16 bases in the middle.

The CDR3 protein is CASSLGLGQGGWDNEQFF. CDR3 in DNA: TGTGCCAGCAGCCTGGGGTTAGGACAGGGAGGTTGGGACAATGAGCAGTTCTTC. J is TRBJ2-1 and V is TRBV7-2; 8 bases map to TRBD1. The CDR3 extends over 18 amino acids. V lost 5 bases and J lost 5; bases outside the gene matches: 17. Looked up from germline, CDR1 is SGHTA and CDR2 is FQGNSA.

The V call is TRBV7-8, the J call TRBJ1-5; possible D gene TRBD1, 6 bases. CDR3 length: 16 residues. In germline, CDR1 is SGHVS, CDR2 FQNEAQ. Between the trimmed V and J ends, which lost 2 bases and 5 bases, there was a span of 16 bases. CDR3 nucleotides: TGTGCCAGCAGCTTAAGGGGGGGGACCGGGGATCAGCCCCAGCATTTT. It is translated as CASSLRGGTGDQPQHF.

This clone came up once. The chain employs TRBV19 and TRBJ1-1; 7 bases line up with TRBD1. Per germline, CDR1 LNHDA and CDR2 SQIVND (reference sequence). This CDR3 is 16 amino acids long. V gave up 9 bases and J gave up 1 base; unmatched junction bases: 14. The CDR3 bases are TGTGCCAGCAAGGGCCCCACAGGGGCCTCGAACACTGAAGCTTTCTTT. Amino acid sequence: CASKGPTGASNTEAFF.

This clone was detected a few times. The rearrangement joins TRBV6-5 to TRBJ1-6, with D possibly TRBD1 on 5 matching bases. Trimming pared 6 bases from V and 8 bases from J, leaving 11 bases between. Germline CDR1 MNHEY, CDR2 SVGAGI. The CDR3 runs to 13 residues. The CDR3 is CASSWGGDSPLHF. CDR3 nucleotide sequence: TGTGCCAGCAGCTGGGGAGGGGATTCACCCCTCCACTTT.

The chain joins TRBV7-2 to TRBJ2-3; 12 positions agree with TRBD2. J gave up 4 bases and V 4 bases, and 6 bases lay outside the gene matches. The CDR3 has 16 residues. Looked up from germline, CDR1 is SGHTA and CDR2 is FQGNSA. CDR3 in DNA: TGTGCCAGCAGCTCGACTAGCGGGGGTGGGGCAGATACGCAGTATTTT. As protein: CASSSTSGGGADTQYF.

This chain uses TRBV7-9 with TRBJ2-5; 11 positions match TRBD2. Germline V lookup: CDR1 SEHNR, CDR2 FQNEAQ (reference sequence). The CDR3 covers 16 residues. The V segment lost 3 bases and the J segment 4 bases; nucleotides outside the gene matches: 7. The CDR3 here is CASSFFSGGAVETQYF. The CDR3 DNA reads TGTGCCAGCAGCTTTTTTAGCGGGGGGGCCGTAGAGACCCAGTACTTC.

This clone occurred once. The chain combines TRBV15 with TRBJ1-5; unclear D gene. In germline, CDR1 is LNHNV, CDR2 YYDKDF (reference sequence). Between the trimmed V and J ends, which lost 5 bases and 0 bases, there was a span of 14 bases. The CDR3 is made up of 16 amino acids. CDR3 DNA sequence: TGTGCCACCAGCCCCCCAGGTCAGTATAGCAATCAGCCCCAGCATTTT. Its protein product is CATSPPGQYSNQPQHF.

The chain has TRBV4-2 and TRBJ2-7; TRBD2 matches at 7 bases. Germline assignment: CDR1 LGHNA and CDR2 YNFKEQ. V was pared by 0 bases and J by 2 bases, with 10 bases of the junction left unmatched. There are 17 residues in the CDR3. The CDR3 coding sequence is TGTGCCAGCAGCCAAGATCTCGCTAGCGGTCTTACCTACGAGCAGTACTTC. Protein product: CASSQDLASGLTYEQYF.

This clone was observed a handful of times. This chain uses TRBV30 with TRBJ2-7; D may be TRBD1 (5 bases). V lost 3 bases and J lost 6, with 15 bases in between. Germline values: CDR1 GTSNPN, CDR2 SVGIG (reference sequence). The CDR3 is made up of 13 amino acids. CDR3 amino acids: CAWRAGPPSEQYF. The CDR3 bases are TGTGCCTGGAGGGCAGGGCCCCCTTCCGAGCAGTACTTC.

The chain is built from TRBV5-1 and TRBJ2-5; 15 positions match TRBD2. The J call may be in error: the DNA end matches TRBJ2-7 better. CDR1 is SGHRS and CDR2 is YFSETQ in the germline V gene. The CDR3 totals 18 residues. The CDR3 region has the DNA TGCGCCAGCAGCGAGGGACTAGCGGGGGGTCCCCAAACCTACGAGCAGTACTTC. It yields the protein CASSEGLAGGPQTYEQYF.

The chain uses TRBV6-6 and TRBJ1-1; a weak D match, TRBD1 (6 bases). CDR1 is MNHNY and CDR2 is SVGAGI in the germline V gene (reference sequence). V was trimmed by 6 bases and J by 3 bases, leaving 17 bases between them. This CDR3 comprises 15 residues. The CDR3 reads CASSLSGGADTEAFF. CDR3 coding DNA: TGTGCCAGCAGCTTATCGGGGGGCGCGGACACTGAAGCTTTCTTT.

This clone has a handful of counts. The chain carries TRBV6-1 and TRBJ2-7; 7 bases align to TRBD1. The length of the CDR3 is 14 residues. The trim removed 4 bases at V and 6 bases at J, leaving 9 bases unmatched. CDR1 and CDR2 (germline): MNHNS, SASEGT. CDR3 sequence: CASSGNDRVGEQYF. As DNA, the CDR3 is TGTGCCAGCAGTGGAAACGACAGGGTCGGCGAGCAGTACTTC.

The CDR3 spells CASSLVGRSSYEQYF. In DNA form, the CDR3 reads TGTGCCAGCAGTCTCGTTGGGAGGAGCTCCTACGAGCAGTACTTC. This chain uses TRBV6-5 with TRBJ2-7; TRBD2 is a possible D gene (6 bases). The length of the CDR3 is 15 residues. Trimming removed 5 bases at V and 0 bases at J, with 14 bases between. Germline CDR1 is MNHEY and CDR2 is SVGAGI.

This chain connects TRBV19 to TRBJ1-2, with TRBD1 as a possible D gene (6 bases). V shed 3 bases and J shed 8 bases, with 13 bases lying between them. Germline values: CDR1 LNHDA, CDR2 SQIVND (reference sequence). The CDR3 is 13 amino acids. The CDR3 sequence: CASSMGRGGGYTF. The CDR3 DNA is TGTGCCAGTAGTATGGGCAGGGGTGGCGGCTACACCTTC.

Here the CDR3 reads CASSQGQLNTEAFF. CDR3 nucleotide sequence: TGTGCCAGCAGCCAGGGACAGCTGAACACTGAAGCTTTCTTT. The genes are TRBV5-4 and TRBJ1-1, with 7 nucleotides matching TRBD1. V lost 4 bases and J lost 0; bases outside the gene matches: 3. The CDR3 is 14 residues long. The V gene's germline CDR1 is SGHNT and CDR2 YYREEE (reference sequence).

The chain has TRBV7-9 and TRBJ1-2, with 9 bases aligning to TRBD1. The CDR3 is 15 residues long. V shed 5 bases and J 4 bases; nucleotides not matched to a gene: 8. The V gene's germline CDR1 is SEHNR and CDR2 FQNEAQ (reference sequence). The CDR3 region is CASSLTGTGSYGYTF. CDR3 DNA sequence: TGTGCCAGCAGCCTAACCGGGACAGGGAGCTATGGCTACACCTTC.

The table lists this clone with a few counts. V usage is TRBV18 and J usage is TRBJ2-2; 8 bases are shared with TRBD2. Germline values: CDR1 KGHSH, CDR2 LQKENI. After removal of 9 bases from V and 6 bases from J, the junction contained 3 bases not matched to a gene. CDR3 length: 12 amino acids. The CDR3 here is CARRGGAGELFF. The CDR3, as DNA: TGTGCCAGACGGGGGGGTGCCGGGGAGCTGTTTTTT. Full variable domain (outside the CDR3, taken from reference TRBV18 and TRBJ2-2): NAGVMQNPRHLVRRRGQEARLRCSPMKGHSHVYWYRQLPEEGLKFMVYLQKENIIDESGMPKERFSAEFPKEGPSILRIQQVVRGDSAAYFCARRGGAGELFFGEGSRLTVL.

The gene calls are TRBV19 and TRBJ1-2; 7 bases map to TRBD1. The CDR3 is 15 amino acids. V was pared by 2 bases and J by 0 bases, with 3 bases of the junction left unmatched. CDR1 and CDR2 from the germline V gene are LNHDA and SQIVND (reference sequence). The CDR3 DNA reads as TGTGCCAGTAGTATAAGGACAGGTACTAACTATGGCTACACCTTC. It encodes CASSIRTGTNYGYTF.

V is TRBV7-2 and J is TRBJ2-1; D ambiguous. This CDR3 has 15 amino acids. Trimming shortened V by 5 bases and J by 5 bases, and 16 bases separated the two germline ends. In germline, CDR1 is SGHTA, CDR2 FQGNSA. The CDR3 DNA follows: TGTGCCAGCAGCCCCCGAATGACTGCAAACAATGAGCAGTTCTTC. Translated, it gives CASSPRMTANNEQFF.